This TCR beta chain originates from a study (dated by TCRdb to the early 2020s). On this clone: Its cognate antigen has yet to be identified. No base quality values were provided; no much bigger clone lies one nucleotide off.

Study-level results and caveats: According to the authors, more investigation is needed, including longitudinal sampling and evaluation of a control group.

For this chain, trimming is 4 bases at the V end and 5 bases at the J end, and the number of junction bases without a gene match is 9. The CDR3 covers 16 residues, taking in both the cysteine and the phenylalanine. Only the CDR3 portion is preserved as DNA: 48 bases, with reading frame beginning at the first base. The germline V gene provides CDR1 SGDLS and CDR2 YYNGEE. PBMCs were isolated from peripheral blood, and TCR beta sequencing was performed on genomic DNA from unsorted PBMCs. Survey-level sequencing on the immunoSEQ platform was used to profile TCR beta chain repertoires. In the paper's pipeline: Repertoire diversity was quantified by the inverse Simpson index, and CDR3 amino acid length spectratypes and V-J pairing frequencies were compared. Clonotypes specific to SARS-CoV-2, CMV, influenza A and EBV were annotated by matching TCR beta CDR3 sequences against VDJdb. Held by TCRdb, this immuneACCESS table contains in-frame sequences only and omits some clones. Under half of the omission traces to an unresolved V gene where checked; the cause of the rest is unknown. The DNA gave D and trimming, while V, J and clone size come from that table. A total of 68,000 or so clones appear in this sample, over 85% of them only once. The ten biggest clones cover less than 4.5% of the sample.

This TCR derives from a man aged 35-49 years with rheumatoid arthritis. Rearrangement joined TRBV9 to TRBJ2-2, and 9 junction bases match TRBD1. Sequences were obtained from PBMCs. CDR3 sequence: CASSPTDRGGTGELFF. The DNA sequence follows: TGTGCCAGCAGCCCAACGGACAGGGGTGGTACCGGGGAGCTGTTTTTT. Reference TRBV9 and TRBJ2-2 proteins supply the regions before and after the CDR3; the full variable domain is: DSGVTQTPKHLITATGQRVTLRCSPRSGDLSVYWYQQSLDQGLQFLIQYYNGEERAKGNILERFSAQQFPDLHSELNLSSLELGDSALYFCASSPTDRGGTGELFFGEGSRLTVL.